This passage covers 29 T cell receptor delta chains from one sample sequenced in a study of gamma-delta chains in newborns, infants, children. TCRdb re-identified clones in the reads via CATT. The sample consists of 7,000 or so delta-chain clones, 0.65% to 0.8% of them appearing once. The sequenced material came from blood. All receptors come from a child who was a newborn, infant or young child, either healthy, febrile or measles-vaccinated (not recorded which).

As regards this clone: A much larger clonotype is one base distant, so this may be a read error. The rearrangement joins TRDV2 to TRDJ3, with D possibly matching TRDD3 (6 bases). The CDR3 consists of 17 residues. The germline V gene encodes CDR1 GEAIGNYY and CDR2 EKD. CDR3 residues: CACDKVLGSLDTRQMFF. CDR3 nucleotide sequence: TGTGCCTGTGACAAAGTACTGGGCTCCTTGGACACCCGACAGATGTTTTTC.

Concerning this clone: This may stem from a read error, because a much larger clone lies one nucleotide away. This CDR3 is also generated by other DNA sequences in the sample. V is TRDV2 and J is TRDJ1, with D maybe TRDD3 (5 bases). The germline CDR1 and CDR2 sequences are GEAIGNYY and EKD. This CDR3 spans 14 amino acids. DNA for the CDR3: TGTGCCTGTGACACCGGGGGTTACACTGATAAACTCATCTTT. It codes for CACDTGGYTDKLIF.

The chain couples TRDV2 to TRDJ3, with 8 bases lining up with TRDD3. CDR1 and CDR2 (germline): GEAIGNYY, EKD. V gave up 3 bases and J gave up 0 bases; unmatched junction bases: 9. The CDR3 loop spans 19 amino acids. The CDR3 loop reads CACDLLGARVSWDTRQMFF. The CDR3 nucleotides read TGTGCCTGTGACTTACTGGGGGCTCGGGTCTCCTGGGACACCCGACAGATGTTTTTC.

This clone qualifies as medium-sized. This chain links TRDV2 with TRDJ3; the match to TRDD3 covers 8 bases. Germline loops: CDR1 GEAIGNYY, CDR2 EKD. The CDR3 covers 19 residues. J lost 0 bases, V lost 0 bases, and 6 bases had no gene match. The CDR3 DNA follows: TGTGCCTGTGACACCTGGGGGATGAAATCCTCCTGGGACACCCGACAGATGTTTTTC. This sequence encodes CACDTWGMKSSWDTRQMFF.

This clone is deemed medium-sized (0.01 to 0.1%). V and J are TRDV2 and TRDJ3; 10 positions match TRDD3. Germline trimming cut 0 bases from V and 2 bases from J; bases unmatched to any gene: 9. Germline-derived CDR1 and CDR2 are GEAIGNYY and EKD. The CDR3 runs to 20 residues. CDR3 DNA sequence: TGTGCCTGTGACACCGTAGAGCGGGGGGATACGGCCTGGGACACCCGACAGATGTTTTTC. Encoded protein: CACDTVERGDTAWDTRQMFF.

This clone was seen only a few times. TCRdb's protein for this DNA is that of a much larger clone and differs from the translation at residue 17, likely a read error; the protein shown is the DNA translation. J is TRDJ3 and V is TRDV2, with 8 nucleotides matching TRDD3. From germline, CDR1 is GEAIGNYY and CDR2 EKD. The CDR3 has 19 amino acids. CDR3 nucleotides: TGTGCCTGTGACAGACTGGGGGCTCCTAGCTCCTGGGACACCCGACAGACGTTTTTC. Translation: CACDRLGAPSSWDTRQTFF.

A note on this clone: TCRdb's protein for this DNA is that of a much larger clone and differs from the translation at residue 3, likely a read error; the protein shown is the DNA translation. The V gene is TRDV2, the J gene TRDJ2; 11 bases line up with TRDD3. Germline lookup yields CDR1 GEAIGNYY and CDR2 EKD. The CDR3 spans 16 residues. The CDR3 spells CARDTLGDILTAQLFF. The CDR3 DNA sequence: TGTGCCCGTGACACACTGGGGGATATTTTGACAGCACAACTCTTCTTT.

This clone turned up a few times. Translating this DNA gives a protein that differs at residue 4 from the TCRdb one, which belongs to a much larger clone; a read error is likely, and the protein shown is this translation. The CDR3 nucleotides read TGTGCCTGTGGCACCGCTAGTACTGGGTACTCCTGGGACACCCGACAGATGTTTTTC. This codes for CACGTASTGYSWDTRQMFF. The chain couples TRDV2 to TRDJ3, with D tentatively TRDD3 (6 bases). The germline CDR1 and CDR2 sequences are GEAIGNYY and EKD. This CDR3 is built from 19 residues.

A few counts support this clone. The protein TCRdb lists belongs to a much larger clone and differs from this DNA's translation at residue 10, which points to a read error; the protein shown is made from the DNA. V and J are TRDV2 and TRDJ3; 9 positions match TRDD3. Germline CDR1 GEAIGNYY, CDR2 EKD. This CDR3 is 18 amino acids long. J gave up 2 bases and V 0 bases, and 4 bases lay outside the gene matches. This CDR3 is CACDTGDTRPWDTRQMFF. The CDR3 bases are TGTGCCTGTGACACCGGGGATACGCGCCCCTGGGACACCCGACAGATGTTTTTC.

Note on this clone: TCRdb records a much larger clone's protein for this DNA, with a difference at residue 7 that likely arises from a read error; the protein given is the translation of the DNA. The chain employs TRDV2 and TRDJ3; D is unresolved. Germline lookup yields CDR1 GEAIGNYY and CDR2 EKD. V was clipped by 3 bases and J by 0 bases, with 8 bases between them. The CDR3 is 16 amino acids. The CDR3 DNA reads as TGTGCCTGTGACCCTTGGATCTCCTGGGACACCCGACAGATGTTTTTC. Residues: CACDPWISWDTRQMFF.

Remarks on this clone: There is a difference at residue 16 between the TCRdb protein and the DNA translation, so the protein given here was translated from the DNA. This CDR3 reads CACDPLLGDGPLTAQHFF. In nucleotides, the CDR3 is TGTGCCTGTGACCCGTTACTGGGGGATGGTCCTTTGACAGCACAACACTTCTTT. The J gene is TRDJ2, the V gene TRDV2; TRDD3 agrees at 10 bases. Germline lookup yields CDR1 GEAIGNYY and CDR2 EKD. The length of the CDR3 is 18 residues.

This clone was seen only a few times. TCRdb lists a protein that is different at residue 7 from the translated DNA; the protein given here uses the DNA translation. The V gene is TRDV2, the J gene TRDJ3; no clear D. Germline lookup yields CDR1 GEAIGNYY and CDR2 EKD. V was shortened by 4 bases and J by 0 bases, with 15 bases between the two germline ends. CDR3 length: 18 amino acids. The chain's CDR3 is CACDLVEVSSWDTRQMFF. The CDR3 region has the DNA TGTGCCTGTGATCTGGTGGAGGTTAGCTCCTGGGACACCCGACAGATGTTTTTC.

A few counts support this clone. This DNA's translation and the protein TCRdb lists, from a much larger clone, do not match at residue 6, likely due to a read error; the protein shown is translated from the DNA. The chain carries TRDV2 and TRDJ3, with 8 nucleotides matching TRDD3. Germline V CDR1 and CDR2: GEAIGNYY, EKD. V trimming: 0 bases; J trimming: 0 bases; junction bases outside the gene matches: 6. CDR3 length: 19 amino acids. Written as DNA, the CDR3 is TGTGCCTGTGACACCATGGTGGGGGATTACTCCTGGGACACCCGACAGATGTTTTTC. Translated, it gives CACDTMVGDYSWDTRQMFF.

Note on this clone: The mismatch at residue 3 between this DNA's translation and the TCRdb protein of a much larger clone likely reflects a read error; the protein shown is translated from the DNA. The chain couples TRDV2 to TRDJ2, with 11 nucleotides matching TRDD3. The CDR3 is 16 residues long. Per germline, CDR1 GEAIGNYY and CDR2 EKD. The CDR3 loop reads CARDILGDTLTAQLFF. The CDR3 DNA is TGTGCCCGTGACATACTGGGGGATACTTTGACAGCACAACTCTTCTTT.

As for this clone: One junction end disagrees with the germline gene, perhaps due to a read error. The genes are TRDV2 and TRDJ3; 7 bases match TRDD3. Per germline, CDR1 GEAIGNYY and CDR2 EKD. The CDR3 is made up of 19 amino acids. CDR3 nucleotides: TGTGCCTGTGACACCGCTGGGGGTACTAGCTCCTGGGGCACCCGACAGATGTTCTTC. It specifies CACDTAGGTSSWGTRQMFF.

This clone was recorded a few times. The protein given by TCRdb reflects a much larger clone and differs at residue 11 from this DNA's translation, likely from a read error; the protein shown is the DNA's translation. The rearrangement uses TRDV2 and TRDJ2; 9 positions agree with TRDD3. This CDR3 comprises 14 residues. Germline V gene sequence: CDR1 GEAIGNYY, CDR2 EKD. CDR3 amino acids: CACDVLGETARLFF. In DNA form, the CDR3 reads TGTGCCTGTGACGTACTGGGGGAGACAGCACGACTCTTCTTT.

On this clone itself: One base separates it from a far larger clone, so it is likely a read error. The chain combines TRDV2 with TRDJ3; 11 bases align to TRDD3. CDR1 is GEAIGNYY and CDR2 is EKD in the germline V gene. This CDR3 is built from 22 residues. CDR3 protein: CACDKVLGDNKKSSWGTRQMFF. For the CDR3, the DNA is TGTGCCTGTGACAAAGTACTGGGGGATAACAAAAAAAGCTCCTGGGGCACCCGACAGATGTTTTTC.

This clone was found a few times. TCRdb assigns this DNA the protein of a much larger clone, which departs from its translation at residue 10; this likely reflects a read error, and the protein shown comes from translating the DNA. The CDR3 DNA sequence: TGTGCCTGTGACACTGGGGACCCGCGCCCCTGGGACACCCGACAGATGTTTTTC. Translating gives CACDTGDPRPWDTRQMFF. The chain recombines TRDV2 with TRDJ3; possibly TRDD3 for D (5 bases). V lost 1 base and J lost 2, with 14 bases in between. Germline values: CDR1 GEAIGNYY, CDR2 EKD. The CDR3 contains 18 residues.

Worth noting for this clone: TCRdb's protein, taken from a much larger clone, differs from this DNA's translation at residue 11, likely owing to a read error; the protein displayed comes from the DNA. V is TRDV2 and J is TRDJ3, with TRDD3 as a possible D gene (6 bases). Germline lookup yields CDR1 GEAIGNYY and CDR2 EKD. The V gene lost 2 bases and the J gene lost 0 bases, with 22 bases spanning the gap. CDR3 size: 21 residues. The chain's CDR3 is CACDMVGNTGRYSWDTRQMFF. CDR3 nucleotides: TGTGCCTGTGACATGGTGGGGAATACTGGGCGATACTCCTGGGACACCCGACAGATGTTTTTC.

This clone was detected a few times. A far larger clone is one base from this, pointing to a likely read error. V usage is TRDV2 and J usage is TRDJ1, with 9 bases identical to TRDD3. CDR1 and CDR2 (germline): GEAIGNYY, EKD. The CDR3 has 15 amino acids. CDR3 sequence: CACDRLGEYTDELIF. For the CDR3, the DNA is TGTGCCTGTGACAGACTGGGGGAGTACACCGATGAACTCATCTTT.

By its share, this clone is medium-sized. One base away lies a much larger clone, so this may be a sequencing read error. Different DNA sequences within this sample yield the same CDR3. The chain links TRDV2 to TRDJ2, with 10 bases aligning to TRDD3. Germline CDR1 GEAIGNYY, CDR2 EKD. Trimming at V came to 3 bases and at J to 5 bases, leaving 2 bases not matched to a gene. The CDR3 is 14 amino acids. Here the CDR3 DNA reads TGTGCCTGTGACTTACTGGGGGATACAGCACAACTCTTCTTT. Protein sequence: CACDLLGDTAQLFF.

This clone is medium-sized by share. Other DNA sequences of this sample code for an identical CDR3. This sequence joins TRDV2 and TRDJ2, with TRDD3 matching 7 bases. The germline gives CDR1 GEAIGNYY, CDR2 EKD. The CDR3 spans 14 residues. J gave up 3 bases and V 3 bases, and 3 bases lay outside the gene matches. The CDR3 loop reads CACDVLGMTAQLFF. The CDR3 DNA reads TGTGCCTGTGACGTACTGGGGATGACAGCACAACTCTTCTTT.

This clone was counted a few times. A far larger clone differs by one base, so this is likely a read error. Other nucleotide sequences in the sample specify the same CDR3. The gene calls are TRDV2 and TRDJ1; 10 nucleotides match TRDD3. The germline gives CDR1 GEAIGNYY, CDR2 EKD. The CDR3 totals 14 residues. V was pared by 7 bases and J by 5 bases, with 9 bases of the junction left unmatched. CDR3 in DNA: TGTGCCTGCGATATACTGGGGGATCGGGATAAACTCATCTTT. Translation gives CACDILGDRDKLIF.

This clone qualifies as medium-sized. Other DNA sequences from this sample encode an identical CDR3 as well. This rearrangement joins TRDV2 to TRDJ3, with TRDD3 identical over 8 bases. CDR3 length: 19 residues. The J segment lost 0 bases and the V segment lost 2 bases, leaving 8 bases of the junction unmatched. Germline loops: CDR1 GEAIGNYY, CDR2 EKD. Here the CDR3 reads CACDRLGAPSSWDTRQMFF. In nucleotides, the CDR3 is TGTGCCTGTGACAGACTGGGGGCTCCTAGCTCCTGGGACACCCGACAGATGTTTTTC.

About this clone itself: It may be a read error: a sequence one base away is much more abundant. J is TRDJ2 and V is TRDV2; 12 positions match TRDD3. Germline values: CDR1 GEAIGNYY, CDR2 EKD. The CDR3 runs to 19 residues. The CDR3 DNA reads as TGTGCCAGTGACCCCTTAACTGGGGGATACAGGGCTTTGACAGCACAACTCTTCTTT. Translation gives CASDPLTGGYRALTAQLFF.

This clone came up a few times. For this DNA, TCRdb reports the protein of a much larger clone, which diverges at residue 5, most likely from a read error; the protein presented here is translated directly from the DNA. The chain has TRDV2 and TRDJ3; TRDD3 matches 11 bases. V was pared by 3 bases and J by 0 bases, with 6 bases of the junction left unmatched. The CDR3 covers 19 residues. The germline V gene has CDR1 GEAIGNYY and CDR2 EKD. Written as DNA, the CDR3 is TGTGCCTGTGACGCCGTGGGGGATACGCGCTCCTGGGACACCCGACAGATGTTTTTC. Encoded protein: CACDAVGDTRSWDTRQMFF.

Of note for this clone: The junction shows a germline mismatch at one end, possibly a read error. V usage is TRDV2 and J usage is TRDJ3, with a tentative D call TRDD3 (6 bases). In germline, CDR1 is GEAIGNYY, CDR2 EKD. The CDR3 loop spans 20 amino acids. The CDR3 DNA is TGTGCCTGTGACCGTTGGGGGGCTACGCTGGGCTCCTGGGACACCCGCCAGATGTTTTTC. Translated: CACDRWGATLGSWDTRQMFF.

This clone was found a few times. This may stem from a read error, because a much larger clone lies one nucleotide away. Other DNA sequences from this sample encode an identical CDR3 as well. The CDR3 sequence is CACDTALGDSWDTRQMFF. The DNA for the CDR3 is TGTGCCTGTGACACGGCACTGGGGGATTCCTGGGACACCCGACAGATGTTTTTC. V and J are TRDV2 and TRDJ3; 10 bases are shared with TRDD3. Germline-derived CDR1 and CDR2 are GEAIGNYY and EKD. Trimming at V came to 1 base and at J to 1 base, leaving 3 bases not matched to a gene. This CDR3 comprises 18 residues.

As regards this clone: It is likely a read error: a sequence one base away is far more abundant. The sample has other DNA sequences that encode this CDR3 too. The chain carries TRDV2 and TRDJ3, with 9 bases lining up with TRDD3. Germline loops: CDR1 GEAIGNYY, CDR2 EKD. There are 20 residues in the CDR3. V trimming: 1 base; J trimming: 2 bases; junction bases outside the gene matches: 11. The chain's CDR3 is CACDTLGDQWVPWDTRQMFF. CDR3 in DNA: TGTGCCTGTGACACGCTGGGGGATCAATGGGTACCCTGGGACACCCGACAGATGTTTTTC.